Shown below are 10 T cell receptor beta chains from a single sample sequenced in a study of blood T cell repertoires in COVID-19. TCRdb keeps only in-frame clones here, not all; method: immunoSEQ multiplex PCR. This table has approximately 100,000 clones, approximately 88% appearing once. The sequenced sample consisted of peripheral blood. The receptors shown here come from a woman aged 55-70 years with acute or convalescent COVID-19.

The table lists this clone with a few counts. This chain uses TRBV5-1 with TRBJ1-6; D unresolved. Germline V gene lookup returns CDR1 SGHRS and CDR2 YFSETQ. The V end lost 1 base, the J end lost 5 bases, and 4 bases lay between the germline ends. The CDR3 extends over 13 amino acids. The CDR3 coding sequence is TGCGCCAGCAGCTTGTCTGATAATTCACCCCTCCACTTT. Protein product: CASSLSDNSPLHF. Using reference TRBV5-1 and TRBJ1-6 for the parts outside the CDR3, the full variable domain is KAGVTQTPRYLIKTRGQQVTLSCSPISGHRSVSWYQQTPGQGLQFLFEYFSETQRNKGNFPGRFSGRQFSNSRSEMNVSTLELGDSALYLCASSLSDNSPLHFGNGTRLTVT.

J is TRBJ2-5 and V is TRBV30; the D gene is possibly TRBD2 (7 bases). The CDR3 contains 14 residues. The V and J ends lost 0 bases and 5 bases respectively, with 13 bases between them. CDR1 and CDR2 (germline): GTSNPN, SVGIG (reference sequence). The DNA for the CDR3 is TGTGCCTGGAGTGTTGGGGGGGCTCAGGAGACCCAGTACTTC. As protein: CAWSVGGAQETQYF.

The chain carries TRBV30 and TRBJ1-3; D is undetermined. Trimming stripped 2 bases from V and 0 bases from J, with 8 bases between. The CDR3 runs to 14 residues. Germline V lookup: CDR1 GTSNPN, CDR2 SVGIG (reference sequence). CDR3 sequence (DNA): TGTGCCTGGAGTACCCACACCTCTGGAAACACCATATATTTT. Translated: CAWSTHTSGNTIYF.

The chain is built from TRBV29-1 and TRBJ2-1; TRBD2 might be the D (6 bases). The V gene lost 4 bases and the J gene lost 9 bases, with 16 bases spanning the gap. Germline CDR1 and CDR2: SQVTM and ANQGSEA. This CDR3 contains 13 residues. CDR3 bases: TGCAGCGTTGGCCCCCCTAGCGCGGGTGAGCAGTTCTTC. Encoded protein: CSVGPPSAGEQFF.

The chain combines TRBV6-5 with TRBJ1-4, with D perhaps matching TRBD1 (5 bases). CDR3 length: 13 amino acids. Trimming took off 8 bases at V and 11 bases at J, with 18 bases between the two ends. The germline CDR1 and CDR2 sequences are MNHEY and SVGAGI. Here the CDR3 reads CASSYGGVGKLFF. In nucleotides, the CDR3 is TGTGCCAGCTCCTACGGGGGGGTGGGGAAACTGTTTTTT.

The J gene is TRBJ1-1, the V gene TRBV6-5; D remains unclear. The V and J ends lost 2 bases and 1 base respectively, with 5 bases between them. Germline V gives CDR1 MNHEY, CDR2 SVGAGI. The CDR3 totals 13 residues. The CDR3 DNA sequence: TGTGCCAGCAGTTACGGGCGGAACACTGAAGCTTTCTTT. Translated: CASSYGRNTEAFF.

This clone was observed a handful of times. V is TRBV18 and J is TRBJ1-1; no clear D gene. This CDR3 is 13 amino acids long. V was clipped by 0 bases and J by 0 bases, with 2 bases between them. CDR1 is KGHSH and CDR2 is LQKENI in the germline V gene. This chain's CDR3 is CASSPPMNTEAFF. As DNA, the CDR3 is TGTGCCAGCTCACCACCCATGAACACTGAAGCTTTCTTT.

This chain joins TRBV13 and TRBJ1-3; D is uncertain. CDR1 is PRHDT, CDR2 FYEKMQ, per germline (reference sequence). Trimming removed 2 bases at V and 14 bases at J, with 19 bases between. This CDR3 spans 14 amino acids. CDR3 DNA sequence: TGTGCCAGCAGCTTACGGTCTTTCAACCGTTCGGTATATTTT. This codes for CASSLRSFNRSVYF.

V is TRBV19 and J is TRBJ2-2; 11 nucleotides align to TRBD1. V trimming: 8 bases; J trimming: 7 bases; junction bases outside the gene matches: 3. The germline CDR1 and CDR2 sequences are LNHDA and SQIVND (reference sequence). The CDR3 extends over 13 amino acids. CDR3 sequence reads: CASRDRGNGELFF. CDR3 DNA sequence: TGTGCCAGTCGGGACAGGGGGAACGGGGAGCTGTTTTTT.

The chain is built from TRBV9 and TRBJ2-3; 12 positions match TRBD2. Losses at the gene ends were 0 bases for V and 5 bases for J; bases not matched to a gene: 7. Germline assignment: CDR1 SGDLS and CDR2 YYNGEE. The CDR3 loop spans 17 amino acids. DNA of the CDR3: TGTGCCAGCAGCGTAGGGGGGCTAGCGGGAGGGCGAGATACGCAGTATTTT. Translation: CASSVGGLAGGRDTQYF.